The 15 T cell receptor beta chains presented below share a single source sample, sequenced in a study of T cell responses to AZD1222 COVID-19 vaccine. This table comes from immunoSEQ multiplex PCR, and its TCRdb copy is limited to in-frame clones, with some not included. The sample has around 95,000 clones, approximately 87% seen once. Sequences were derived from peripheral blood, sampled on day 0 of MenACWY control vaccination. Receptor source: an adult in good health.

V usage is TRBV5-1 and J usage is TRBJ1-1; 7 positions agree with TRBD1. The CDR3 length is 14 residues. Germline V gene lookup returns CDR1 SGHRS and CDR2 YFSETQ. V shed 5 bases, J shed 2 bases, and the junction held 6 bases outside the gene matches. The CDR3 bases are TGCGCCAGCAGTCCTCGACAGGGTAACACTGAAGCTTTCTTT. Translating gives CASSPRQGNTEAFF.

This chain connects TRBV6-2 or TRBV6-3 to TRBJ2-1, with 11 nucleotides matching TRBD2. V lost 4 bases, J lost 7 bases, and 9 bases stayed unmatched. The V gene's germline CDR1 is MNHEY and CDR2 SVGEGT. CDR3 length equals 16 residues. The CDR3, as DNA: TGTGCCAGCAGTTCTCCTAGCGGGGGGAGCGGTAATGAGCAGTTCTTC. Translated: CASSSPSGGSGNEQFF.

The rearrangement joins TRBV10-3 to TRBJ2-2; the D is unclear. This CDR3 comprises 12 residues. Germline lookup yields CDR1 ENHRY and CDR2 SYGVKD. Deletions cut 6 bases from V and 6 bases from J, with 8 bases between. CDR3 amino acids: CAIRALPGELFF. The CDR3 coding sequence is TGTGCCATCAGGGCACTGCCCGGGGAGCTGTTTTTT.

This sequence joins TRBV19 and TRBJ2-7; TRBD1 matches 8 bases. Per the germline V gene, CDR1 is LNHDA and CDR2 is SQIVND (reference sequence). CDR3 length: 13 amino acids. The ends lost 4 bases at V and 7 bases at J; junction bases unmatched: 6. In DNA form, the CDR3 reads TGTGCCAGTAGTAACCAGGGGGCGTGGGAGCAGTACTTC. Encoded protein: CASSNQGAWEQYF. The full variable domain, completed using reference TRBV19 and TRBJ2-7, is DGGITQSPKYLFRKEGQNVTLSCEQNLNHDAMYWYRQDPGQGLRLIYYSQIVNDFQKGDIAEGYSVSREKKESFPLTVTSAQKNPTAFYLCASSNQGAWEQYFGPGTRLTVT.

The V and J genes are TRBV7-8 and TRBJ2-2; no definite D call. Germline lookup yields CDR1 SGHVS and CDR2 FQNEAQ. This CDR3 has 14 amino acids. With 2 bases removed from V and 1 base from J, the gap between germline ends came to 5 bases. DNA for the CDR3: TGTGCCAGCAGCTTAATGGTGAACACCGGGGAGCTGTTTTTT. Translation: CASSLMVNTGELFF.

The chain recombines TRBV30 with TRBJ2-7; the D gene is possibly TRBD2 (5 bases). The CDR3 extends over 13 amino acids. The V and J ends lost 5 bases and 2 bases respectively, with 13 bases between them. CDR1 is GTSNPN, CDR2 SVGIG, per germline (reference sequence). The CDR3 spells CAWGSASTYEQYF. The DNA for the CDR3 is TGTGCCTGGGGGTCCGCTAGCACCTACGAGCAGTACTTC. Looking up the rest from reference TRBV30 and TRBJ2-7 gives the full variable domain: SQTIHQWPATLVQPVGSPLSLECTVEGTSNPNLYWYRQAAGRGLQLLFYSVGIGQISSEVPQNLSASRPQDRQFILSSKKLLLSDSGFYLCAWGSASTYEQYFGPGTRLTVT.

The chain recombines TRBV24-1 with TRBJ2-1; D ambiguous. Germline values: CDR1 KGHDR, CDR2 SFDVKD. The CDR3 runs 14 residues. V lost 4 bases and J 6 bases, leaving 12 bases between the germline ends. Here the CDR3 reads CATSDPVQINEQFF. In nucleotides, the CDR3 is TGTGCCACCAGTGACCCCGTGCAGATCAATGAGCAGTTCTTC.

The table lists this clone with a count of one. The chain recombines TRBV7-9 with TRBJ2-4; D unresolved. The V gene lost 5 bases and the J gene lost 1 base, with 9 bases spanning the gap. CDR3 length equals 14 residues. CDR1 and CDR2 (germline): SEHNR, FQNEAQ (reference sequence). CDR3 in amino acids: CASSLGEAKNIQYF. In DNA, the CDR3 is TGTGCCAGCAGCCTGGGTGAGGCCAAAAACATTCAGTACTTC.

Turning to this clone: The sample has other DNA sequences that encode this CDR3 too. The V gene is TRBV28, the J gene TRBJ1-2; no clear D gene. V dropped 4 bases and J dropped 5 bases, with 2 bases sitting between them. In germline, CDR1 is MDHEN, CDR2 SYDVKM. This CDR3 contains 10 residues. The CDR3 is CASSSYGYTF. In nucleotides, the CDR3 is TGTGCCAGCAGTTCTTATGGCTACACCTTC.

This sequence joins TRBV2 and TRBJ1-1, with no clear D. This CDR3 is 15 amino acids long. Per the germline V gene, CDR1 is SNHLY and CDR2 is FYNNEI. Trimming shortened V by 3 bases and J by 1 base, and 12 bases separated the two germline ends. The chain's CDR3 is CASSDWTSGNTEAFF. Written as DNA, the CDR3 is TGTGCCAGCAGTGATTGGACTTCGGGGAACACTGAAGCTTTCTTT. Full variable domain (missing parts from reference TRBV2 and TRBJ1-1): EPEVTQTPSHQVTQMGQEVILRCVPISNHLYFYWYRQILGQKVEFLVSFYNNEISEKSEIFDDQFSVERPDGSNFTLKIRSTKLEDSAMYFCASSDWTSGNTEAFFGQGTRLTVV.

This rearrangement joins TRBV19 to TRBJ1-1; TRBD1 matches at 10 bases. The ends lost 9 bases at V and 10 bases at J; junction bases unmatched: 2. CDR3 length equals 10 residues. Germline CDR1 reads LNHDA; CDR2 reads SQIVND (reference sequence). The CDR3 nucleotides read TGTGCCAGCGGACAGGGGGGAGCTTTCTTT. This gives the protein CASGQGGAFF. The variable domain in full, with the rest retrieved from reference TRBV19 and TRBJ1-1, is DGGITQSPKYLFRKEGQNVTLSCEQNLNHDAMYWYRQDPGQGLRLIYYSQIVNDFQKGDIAEGYSVSREKKESFPLTVTSAQKNPTAFYLCASGQGGAFFGQGTRLTVV.

This clone is a singleton in its sample. The chain has TRBV6-5 and TRBJ1-2; unclear D gene. Germline V gives CDR1 MNHEY, CDR2 SVGAGI. V lost 7 bases and J lost 8, with 11 bases in between. The CDR3 is 11 residues long. This CDR3 is CASTPGLGYTF. The CDR3 nucleotides are TGTGCCAGCACCCCGGGTCTGGGCTACACCTTC.

V is TRBV28 and J is TRBJ2-7; TRBD1 is a possible D gene (5 bases). Germline lookup yields CDR1 MDHEN and CDR2 SYDVKM. The CDR3 has 13 amino acids. Trimming took 6 bases from V and 2 from J, leaving 11 bases between them. The CDR3 is CASRPLGAYEQYF. In DNA form, the CDR3 reads TGTGCCAGCAGGCCTCTAGGGGCCTACGAGCAGTACTTC.

The table lists this clone with a few counts. This chain uses TRBV6-2 or TRBV6-3 with TRBJ2-2; weak D call: TRBD2 (6 bases). Trimming cost V 5 bases and J 2 bases, with 18 bases left between them. This CDR3 is built from 17 residues. Germline CDR1 reads MNHEY; CDR2 reads SVGEGT. CDR3 loop: CASSLDRLARNTGELFF. CDR3 coding DNA: TGTGCCAGCAGTCTGGATAGGCTAGCGAGAAACACCGGGGAGCTGTTTTTT.

V and J are TRBV27 and TRBJ2-1, with D maybe TRBD2 (5 bases). The CDR3 covers 14 residues. Deletions cut 5 bases from V and 7 bases from J, with 15 bases between. Germline CDR1 and CDR2: MNHEY and SMNVEV (reference sequence). This chain's CDR3 is CASSVGLRDNEQFF. The DNA of the CDR3 is TGTGCCAGCAGTGTCGGGTTGAGGGATAATGAGCAGTTCTTC.